Each of the 5 T cell receptor beta chains below was sequenced from the same sample in a study of T cells in tumors after PD-1 blockade. TCRdb's table, derived via immunoSEQ multiplex PCR, lists solely in-frame clones and lacks some. The sample yields about 33,000 clones, approximately 78% seen once. Sequenced material: PBMCs, taken before anti-PD-1 treatment. The receptors shown here come from a human donor with basal cell carcinoma.

The chain uses TRBV28 and TRBJ2-3; a possible D gene is TRBD2 (6 bases). Trimming removed 3 bases at V and 3 bases at J, with 13 bases between. CDR3 length: 15 residues. Per germline, CDR1 MDHEN and CDR2 SYDVKM. In DNA form, the CDR3 reads TGTGCCAGCAGTTTGGGAGGAAGGGGTACAGATACGCAGTATTTT. This codes for CASSLGGRGTDTQYF.

The gene calls are TRBV4-2 and TRBJ1-2, with 7 bases that match TRBD1. Trimming removed 0 bases from V and 2 bases from J; junction bases left unmatched: 12. The CDR3 has 18 amino acids. Per the germline V gene, CDR1 is LGHNA and CDR2 is YNFKEQ. The CDR3 DNA follows: TGTGCCAGCAGCCAAGATCGAGGGGGCAGAGAACTCAACTATGGCTACACCTTC. Translation gives CASSQDRGGRELNYGYTF.

The V and J genes are TRBV5-4 and TRBJ2-2; weak D call: TRBD1 (6 bases). The CDR3 sequence is 14 residues long. Germline-derived CDR1 and CDR2 are SGHNT and YYREEE (reference sequence). Trimming took off 4 bases at V and 6 bases at J, with 13 bases between the two ends. CDR3 in DNA: TGTGCCAGCAGCCTACCAGGGGACGCCGGGGAGCTGTTTTTT. Its translation: CASSLPGDAGELFF.

This sequence joins TRBV18 and TRBJ1-1; no definite D call. CDR1 and CDR2 (germline): KGHSH, LQKENI. The V and J ends lost 2 bases and 2 bases respectively, with 9 bases between them. The CDR3 spans 14 residues. CDR3 amino acids: CASSPWTVNTEAFF. CDR3 coding DNA: TGTGCCAGCTCACCATGGACCGTTAACACTGAAGCTTTCTTT.

The table lists this clone with a few counts. The chain recombines TRBV7-9 with TRBJ1-3, with D unclear. Germline CDR1 SEHNR, CDR2 FQNEAQ (reference sequence). CDR3 length: 14 residues. Between the trimmed V and J ends, which lost 7 bases and 0 bases, there was a span of 10 bases. The CDR3 region is CASIERSSGNTIYF. CDR3 nucleotide sequence: TGTGCCAGCATCGAACGTTCCTCTGGAAACACCATATATTTT.